These T cell receptor beta chains were read from a single sample in a study of T cells in Graves' hyperthyroidism and ophthalmopathy. TCRdb passed the multiplex PCR reads through MiXCR, listing each CDR3 protein once. This repertoire shows a few hundred thousand distinct CDR3 sequences, 15% to 19% found once; its top ten account for roughly 14%. The sequencing input was blood. Source of these receptors: a woman younger than 30 with Graves' hyperthyroidism. Each CDR3 is given with its conserved first and last residue. A D gene is named only where the DNA matches it firmly. Not all rows give a size; the values are once, few, many and, for expanded clones, a class.

CDR3aa,CDR3nt,d_gene,abundance,v_gene,j_gene
CASKTGGYGNQPQHF,TGTGCCAGTAAGACAGGGGGTTACGGAAATCAGCCCCAGCATTTT,TRBD1,.,TRBV19,TRBJ1-5
CASSLEAGGEQFF,TGTGCCAGCAGCTTGGAGGCAGGCGGAGAGCAGTTCTTC,.,.,TRBV5-4,TRBJ2-1
CASKVRANTGELFF,TGTGCCAGTAAAGTGAGAGCGAACACCGGGGAGCTGTTTTTT,.,.,TRBV11-2,TRBJ2-2
CASSLYIVADTQYF,TGTGCCAGCAGCTTGTACATAGTTGCAGATACGCAGTATTTT,.,many,TRBV11-2,TRBJ2-3
CASKPAGSSGNTIYF,TGTGCCAGTAAGCCAGCAGGGAGCTCTGGAAACACCATATATTTT,.,.,TRBV19,TRBJ1-3
CASTTPVLESIQYF,TGTGCCAGCACCACCCCCGTTTTAGAAAGCATTCAGTACTTC,.,many,TRBV12-3/TRBV12-4,TRBJ2-4
CASSYSLANTGELFF,TGTGCCAGCAGTTACAGTCTAGCGAACACCGGGGAGCTGTTTTTT,.,few,TRBV6-2/TRBV6-3,TRBJ2-2
CASSPSIARDRYEQYF,TGTGCCAGCAGCCCATCAATAGCCAGAGACCGATACGAGCAGTACTTC,.,.,TRBV11-2,TRBJ2-7
CASSWGQYNEQFF,TGCGCCAGCAGCTGGGGACAGTACAATGAGCAGTTCTTC,TRBD1,many,TRBV5-1,TRBJ2-1
CASSPTDRNQPQHF,TGTGCCAGCAGTCCGACAGACCGAAATCAGCCCCAGCATTTT,.,many,TRBV3-1,TRBJ1-5
CASSQWSGPVYEQYF,TGCGCCAGCAGCCAATGGAGTGGTCCGGTCTACGAGCAGTACTTC,.,many,TRBV4-3,TRBJ2-7
CASSYYGQTGELFF,TGTGCCAGCAGCTATTACGGGCAGACCGGGGAGCTGTTTTTT,.,few,TRBV6-1,TRBJ2-2
CASSPLGVVVNEQFF,TGTGCCAGCTCACCCCTCGGAGTAGTAGTCAATGAGCAGTTCTTC,.,few,TRBV18,TRBJ2-1
CASSSQDRASYGYTF,TGTGCCAGCAGCTCTCAAGACAGGGCCTCCTATGGCTACACCTTC,TRBD1,many,TRBV27,TRBJ1-2
CSLGGARYEQYF,TGCAGCCTCGGTGGGGCGCGGTACGAGCAGTACTTC,.,many,TRBV20-1,TRBJ2-7
CASSPQTTGGYGYTF,TGTGCCAGCAGTCCACAGACGACAGGGGGCTATGGCTACACCTTC,TRBD1,many,TRBV12-3/TRBV12-4,TRBJ1-2
CASSQATGLVKNPALHYGYTF,TGTGCCAGCAGCCAAGCGACAGGGTTGGTGAAAAACCCCGCTCTACACTATGGCTACACCTTC,TRBD1,few,TRBV7-9,TRBJ1-2
CASSQPLDEVYNEQFF,TGCGCCAGCAGCCAACCACTAGATGAGGTATACAATGAGCAGTTCTTC,.,few,TRBV4-1,TRBJ2-1
CASSGVGLYGYTF,TGTGCCAGCAGTGGTGTTGGCCTCTATGGCTACACCTTC,.,.,TRBV27,TRBJ1-2
CASSLGVLMQQFF,TGTGCCAGCAGTTTGGGGGTCCTAATGCAGCAGTTCTTC,.,many,TRBV12-3/TRBV12-4,TRBJ2-1
CASSLKTLLAGVTGELFF,TGTGCCAGCAGCCTCAAAACTTTACTAGCGGGGGTCACCGGGGAGCTGTTTTTT,TRBD2,few,TRBV11-2,TRBJ2-2
CASSLDNPVYRSYNEQFF,TGTGCCAGCAGCTTAGATAATCCAGTTTATCGCTCCTACAATGAGCAGTTCTTC,.,many,TRBV11-2,TRBJ2-1
CAWSVLGTPNTGELFF,TGTGCCTGGAGTGTACTGGGGACACCGAACACCGGGGAGCTGTTTTTT,.,.,TRBV30,TRBJ2-2
CSAPGGGSGSYEQYF,TGCAGTGCTCCGGGGGGCGGCTCCGGTTCCTACGAGCAGTACTTC,.,.,TRBV20-1,TRBJ2-7
CASSNKGGSYEQYF,TGTGCCAGCAGCAACAAGGGGGGGTCCTACGAGCAGTACTTC,.,few,TRBV6-1,TRBJ2-7
CATSDFRGQPYEQYF,TGTGCCACCAGTGATTTTCGAGGACAGCCCTACGAGCAGTACTTC,.,many,TRBV24-1,TRBJ2-7
CASLRGGGSGTGELFF,TGTGCCAGCCTTCGGGGAGGCGGGTCGGGCACCGGGGAGCTGTTTTTT,.,.,TRBV7-8,TRBJ2-2
CSAKSRQGPDNEQFF,TGCAGTGCTAAGTCTAGACAGGGCCCGGACAATGAGCAGTTCTTC,TRBD1,many,TRBV20-1,TRBJ2-1
CASSQSTRGPREKLFF,TGTGCCAGCAGCCAATCAACCAGGGGACCGCGTGAAAAACTGTTTTTT,.,many,TRBV3-1,TRBJ1-4
CASSPPRMAPSYEQYF,TGCGCCAGCAGCCCCCCCCGTATGGCTCCCTCCTACGAGCAGTACTTC,.,few,TRBV4-1,TRBJ2-7
CASSRFLPLRAGDPGANVLTF,TGTGCCAGCAGCAGATTCCTTCCACTGCGGGCAGGGGACCCTGGGGCCAACGTCCTGACTTTC,.,.,TRBV11-2,TRBJ2-6
CASSLTPGDQPQHF,TGTGCCAGCAGCTTAACCCCAGGCGATCAGCCCCAGCATTTT,.,many,TRBV7-3,TRBJ1-5
CSVVTDGYEQYF,TGCAGCGTTGTAACCGATGGGTACGAGCAGTACTTC,.,few,TRBV29-1,TRBJ2-7
CASSSERTSGAYDTQYF,TGCGCCAGCAGCTCAGAGAGGACTAGCGGAGCATATGATACGCAGTATTTT,TRBD2,once,TRBV4-3,TRBJ2-3
CASSPPRLGGTEAFF,TGTGCCAGCTCACCACCGAGATTGGGGGGCACTGAAGCTTTCTTT,.,many,TRBV18,TRBJ1-1
CASSQVTGQGYTF,TGTGCCAGCAGCCAAGTGACAGGGCAAGGCTACACCTTC,TRBD1,many,TRBV3-1,TRBJ1-2
CASSGRGPHTRDTQYF,TGTGCCAGCAGTGGGCGGGGGCCGCACACCCGAGATACGCAGTATTTT,.,many,TRBV6-2/TRBV6-3,TRBJ2-3
CATAQVYEQYF,TGTGCCACCGCCCAAGTCTACGAGCAGTACTTC,.,.,TRBV6-1,TRBJ2-7
CASSQDDSLTAGGYTF,TGTGCCAGCAGCCAAGACGACAGCCTTACAGCTGGCGGCTACACCTTC,.,many,TRBV4-2,TRBJ1-2
CASGLGDRVTDTQYF,TGTGCTAGTGGTTTGGGGGACAGGGTCACAGATACGCAGTATTTT,TRBD1,.,TRBV12-5,TRBJ2-3